This TCR beta chain was documented in a study of Ad26.COV2.S vaccination and SARS-CoV-2 variants. Study information: Participant was drawn from the COV1001 Ad26.COV2.S trial arm. The vaccine Ad26.COV2.S was put into the muscle once, or twice with 56 days between. Findings and caveats of the study: Following vaccination, spike-specific CD8+ and CD4+ T cell responses reportedly exhibited substantial breadth.

V trimming: 1 base; J trimming: 0 bases; junction bases outside the gene matches: 7. Germline CDR1 LGHDT, CDR2 YNNKEL (reference sequence). This CDR3 region has 18 residues. This table comes from immunoSEQ multiplex PCR, and its TCRdb copy is limited to in-frame clones, with some not included. The repertoire has about 480,000 clones, approximately 88% of them found once; the top ten carry 9.5% to 15%. Remarks on this clone: Its target is not known.

As for treatment: 19 received Ad26.COV2.S at low or high dose, single or two shots; about 5 received placebo; per-sample allocation not given. Repertoires come from day 63 after the first vaccine or placebo injection. An adult of 18-55 years in Boston served as donor. Source: peripheral blood, taken in a trial of Ad26.COV2.S vaccine versus placebo. The chain uses TRBV3-1 (or the pseudogene TRBV3-2) and TRBJ2-7, with 12 nucleotides matching TRBD2. This clonotype was sampled from a person aged 18-65 years who received the Ad26.COV2.S COVID-19 vaccine or a placebo. In DNA form, the CDR3 reads TGTGCCAGCAGCCAAGCCCGGGCTAGCGGGAGGGTCTCCTACGAGCAGTACTTC. This codes for CASSQARASGRVSYEQYF.